A single sample is the source of the 19 T cell receptor beta chains below, sequenced in a study of blood T cell repertoires in COVID-19. Assay: immunoSEQ multiplex PCR; the TCRdb copy retains only in-frame clones and omits some. There are 150,000 to 200,000 clones in the sample; 65% to 85% occur only once, and about 4.8% lies in the top ten. The sample taken for sequencing was peripheral blood. These receptors all stem from a woman aged 25 to 39 with acute or convalescent COVID-19.

The chain combines TRBV5-6 with TRBJ1-5; 7 bases fit TRBD1. Unmatched junction bases numbered 7, after V lost 4 bases and J lost 3 bases. Germline CDR1 reads SGHDT; CDR2 reads YYEEEE. The CDR3 loop spans 15 amino acids. This chain's CDR3 is CASSLGTATNQPQHF. Written as DNA, the CDR3 is TGTGCCAGCAGCCTAGGGACAGCTACCAATCAGCCCCAGCATTTT.

This clone was observed once. J is TRBJ1-1 and V is TRBV5-6; D remains ambiguous. The ends were cut back, 1 base at V and 5 bases at J, with 15 bases in the middle. The germline V gene has CDR1 SGHDT and CDR2 YYEEEE. The CDR3 loop spans 15 amino acids. DNA for the CDR3: TGTGCCAGCAGCTTGAATGGGCAGCCCCAAACTGAAGCTTTCTTT. It specifies CASSLNGQPQTEAFF.

The genes are TRBV7-9 and TRBJ2-7; 11 positions agree with TRBD2. The CDR3 consists of 16 residues. V dropped 2 bases and J dropped 4; count of bases not matched to a gene: 7. CDR1 and CDR2 from the germline V gene are SEHNR and FQNEAQ (reference sequence). The CDR3 DNA reads TGTGCCAGCAGCTTAAGACTAGCGGGGACCACATACGAGCAGTACTTC. As protein: CASSLRLAGTTYEQYF.

This clone appeared a single time. V usage is TRBV7-3 and J usage is TRBJ2-1; 10 nucleotides match TRBD2. The CDR3 runs 18 residues. The germline CDR1 and CDR2 sequences are SGHTA and FQGTGA. Germline trimming cut 3 bases from V and 0 bases from J; bases unmatched to any gene: 8. CDR3 DNA: TGTGCCAGCAGCTTCTTTTCTAGCGGGGGAGGCTCCTACAATGAGCAGTTCTTC. Its protein product is CASSFFSSGGGSYNEQFF. Drawing the rest from reference TRBV7-3 and TRBJ2-1, the complete variable domain is GAGVSQTPSNKVTEKGKYVELRCDPISGHTALYWYRQSLGQGPEFLIYFQGTGAADDSGLPNDRFFAVRPEGSVSTLKIQRTERGDSAVYLCASSFFSSGGGSYNEQFFGPGTRLTVL.

V and J are TRBV11-2 and TRBJ2-1; 8 nucleotides align to TRBD1. Germline V gives CDR1 SGHAT, CDR2 FQNNGV. The V and J ends lost 5 bases and 0 bases, in that order; junction bases with no gene match: 3. The CDR3 length is 15 residues. The CDR3 spells CASSNTGGSYNEQFF. The CDR3, as DNA: TGTGCCAGCAGCAATACAGGGGGCTCCTACAATGAGCAGTTCTTC.

J is TRBJ1-2 and V is TRBV27; no clear D. The CDR3 covers 13 residues. Trimming pared 2 bases from V and 8 bases from J, leaving 12 bases between. The germline gives CDR1 MNHEY, CDR2 SMNVEV (reference sequence). The CDR3 DNA reads as TGTGCCAGCAGTTTAAGCGCCTACATGGGCTACACCTTC. Protein: CASSLSAYMGYTF.

This clone was recorded a few times. The chain couples TRBV19 to TRBJ1-2, with 7 bases matching TRBD1. CDR1 LNHDA and CDR2 SQIVND come from the germline V gene (reference sequence). V lost 9 bases, J lost 7 bases, and 11 bases stayed unmatched. The length of the CDR3 is 13 residues. Here the CDR3 reads CARPQQGSCGYTF. The CDR3 region has the DNA TGTGCCAGACCCCAACAGGGGAGTTGTGGCTACACCTTC.

The genes are TRBV28 and TRBJ1-2; 9 bases align to TRBD1. The CDR3 extends over 15 amino acids. V lost 7 bases, J lost 5 bases, and 11 bases stayed unmatched. Germline V gene lookup returns CDR1 MDHEN and CDR2 SYDVKM. The chain's CDR3 is CASIAGTGILYGYTF. The CDR3 DNA is TGTGCCAGCATCGCCGGGACAGGGATTCTGTATGGCTACACCTTC.

The gene calls are TRBV11-2 and TRBJ2-3; possible D gene TRBD1, 5 bases. The CDR3 is 17 residues long. Trimming took 4 bases from V and 3 from J, leaving 20 bases between them. Germline lookup yields CDR1 SGHAT and CDR2 FQNNGV. CDR3 region: CASSSKQGAQVTDTQYF. The CDR3 nucleotides are TGTGCCAGCAGCTCCAAACAAGGGGCGCAGGTTACAGATACGCAGTATTTT.

The chain links TRBV28 to TRBJ1-2, with TRBD1 identical over 9 bases. The CDR3 consists of 18 residues. With V trimmed by 5 bases and J by 4 bases, 17 bases remained unmatched. Looked up from germline, CDR1 is MDHEN and CDR2 is SYDVKM. The CDR3 coding sequence is TGTGCCAGCAGTATTATTTGGACAGGGGATCTTTTGACCTATGGCTACACCTTC. This encodes CASSIIWTGDLLTYGYTF.

This chain links TRBV19 with TRBJ2-3, with D possibly matching TRBD1 (5 bases). Germline V gene data show CDR1 as LNHDA and CDR2 as SQIVND (reference sequence). V was shortened by 3 bases and J by 0 bases, with 10 bases between the two germline ends. This CDR3 has 15 amino acids. CDR3 DNA sequence: TGTGCCAGTAGTATCAGGGCCACTAGCACAGATACGCAGTATTTT. Translated: CASSIRATSTDTQYF.

The genes are TRBV28 and TRBJ1-4; unclear D gene. CDR1 and CDR2 (germline): MDHEN, SYDVKM. The CDR3 has 11 amino acids. Between the trimmed V and J ends, which lost 11 bases and 7 bases, there was a span of 11 bases. The CDR3 DNA sequence: TGTGCCTGTCGCCGGGGTGAAAAACTGTTTTTT. Its translation is CACRRGEKLFF.

The V and J genes are TRBV9 and TRBJ1-4; 7 bases line up with TRBD1. Looked up from germline, CDR1 is SGDLS and CDR2 is YYNGEE. The CDR3 runs to 13 residues. V was pared by 3 bases and J by 8 bases, with 4 bases of the junction left unmatched. CDR3 sequence reads: CASSAGDSEKLFF. The CDR3 DNA reads TGTGCCAGCAGCGCCGGGGACAGCGAAAAACTGTTTTTT.

The genes are TRBV6-5 and TRBJ1-6, with D perhaps matching TRBD1 (6 bases). CDR1 and CDR2 from the germline V gene are MNHEY and SVGAGI. Between the trimmed V and J ends, which lost 4 bases and 8 bases, there was a span of 18 bases. The CDR3 consists of 16 residues. CDR3 protein: CASSSETGRRDSPLHF. The CDR3 DNA is TGTGCCAGCAGTTCAGAGACAGGAAGGAGAGATTCACCCCTCCACTTT.

V is TRBV19 and J is TRBJ2-2; 15 positions match TRBD2. This CDR3 comprises 14 residues. Per germline, CDR1 LNHDA and CDR2 SQIVND (reference sequence). Losses at the gene ends were 11 bases for V and 7 bases for J; bases not matched to a gene: 5. The CDR3 DNA is TGTGCCGCGGGACTAGCGGGGGGTATCGGGGAGCTGTTTTTT. Its translation is CAAGLAGGIGELFF.

The chain employs TRBV10-1 and TRBJ1-1; D is perhaps TRBD1 (6 bases). Germline-derived CDR1 and CDR2 are WNHNN and SYGVQD (reference sequence). V dropped 6 bases and J dropped 0 bases, with 17 bases sitting between them. The CDR3 contains 16 residues. The CDR3 nucleotides are TGCGCCAGCAGCTCTATTGGACAGAGACTGAACACTGAAGCTTTCTTT. Translating gives CASSSIGQRLNTEAFF.

The gene calls are TRBV11-3 and TRBJ2-7; the match to TRBD1 covers 7 bases. CDR3 length equals 14 residues. Germline V gene data show CDR1 as SGHNT and CDR2 as YENEEA. V lost 5 bases, J lost 5 bases, and 9 bases stayed unmatched. The CDR3 is CASSPHRGSHEQYF. As DNA, the CDR3 is TGTGCCAGCAGCCCGCACAGGGGTTCCCACGAGCAGTACTTC.

This clone is a singleton in its sample. The CDR3 bases are TGTGCCAGCAGTTTTATACAGCTACAAGAGACCCAGTACTTC. This codes for CASSFIQLQETQYF. The rearrangement joins TRBV6-5 to TRBJ2-5; D ambiguous. The CDR3 runs 14 residues. Trimming stripped 4 bases from V and 2 bases from J, with 11 bases between. CDR1 is MNHEY and CDR2 is SVGAGI in the germline V gene.

The chain couples TRBV4-2 to TRBJ2-1, with 7 bases that match TRBD2. The V and J ends lost 2 bases and 3 bases, in that order; junction bases with no gene match: 7. This CDR3 comprises 16 residues. Germline V gene sequence: CDR1 LGHNA, CDR2 YNFKEQ. The CDR3 spells CASSQLLALLYNEQFF. CDR3 DNA sequence: TGTGCCAGCAGCCAACTACTAGCGCTCCTCTACAATGAGCAGTTCTTC.